The next 29 T cell receptor beta chains were all read from a single sample in a study of naive and memory T cell subsets. Findings and limits, study-wide: Possibly reflecting memory cells re-expressing CD45RA, a few larger clonotypes occurred in naive repertoires, especially CD8.

Their antigens remain unidentified. Two oligonucleotides, mixed equimolar, formed the beta constant-region primer covering TRBC1 and TRBC2. Four rounds of PCR amplified the ligated cDNA using nested alpha and beta constant-region primers plus SP2. TCRdb analysed the UMI-ligation and nested PCR reads with MiXCR anew, one entry per CDR3 protein. The table has 150,000 or so distinct CDR3 sequences, over 20% seen once. Sequences were obtained from naive CD4+ T cells from blood. All receptors derive from a human donor in good health.

The chain couples TRBV19 to TRBJ2-5; D might be TRBD1 (6 bases). The ends were cut back, 4 bases at V and 5 bases at J, with 17 bases in the middle. Germline V gene sequence: CDR1 LNHDA, CDR2 SQIVND (reference sequence). This CDR3 spans 15 amino acids. The CDR3 DNA reads as TGTGCCAGTAGTAGAGAAGACAGGTCCGGGGAGACCCAGTACTTC. Its protein is CASSREDRSGETQYF.

This clonotype came up a few times. V is TRBV4-3 and J is TRBJ2-3; D might be TRBD2 (5 bases). Germline values: CDR1 LGHNA, CDR2 YSLEER. V dropped 2 bases and J dropped 0 bases, with 9 bases sitting between them. The CDR3 consists of 15 residues. The CDR3 sequence is CASSQRGMSTDTQYF. Written as DNA, the CDR3 is TGCGCCAGCAGCCAAAGAGGGATGAGCACAGATACGCAGTATTTT.

This clonotype was found many times. The rearrangement links TRBV28 to TRBJ2-1; TRBD2 matches 10 bases. Germline V gene lookup returns CDR1 MDHEN and CDR2 SYDVKM. V shed 11 bases and J 8 bases; nucleotides not matched to a gene: 9. The CDR3 runs to 13 residues. The CDR3, as DNA: TGTGCCGGAGGGGCTAGCGGGAGTTATGAGCAGTTCTTC. Its protein product is CAGGASGSYEQFF.

The chain links TRBV20-1 to TRBJ2-2, with D possibly called TRBD1 or TRBD2 (5 bases each). V was pared by 2 bases and J by 4 bases, with 11 bases between. The CDR3 totals 14 residues. CDR1 is DFQATT and CDR2 is SNEGSKA in the germline V gene (reference sequence). The CDR3 sequence is CSARRGQGTGELFF. CDR3 coding DNA: TGCAGTGCTAGACGGGGTCAGGGCACCGGGGAGCTGTTTTTT.

At least ten counts were recorded for this clonotype. A read error may produce the germline difference seen at one junction end. This rearrangement joins TRBV12-3 or TRBV12-4 to TRBJ2-3; 9 nucleotides agree with TRBD2. The CDR3 contains 14 residues. In DNA form, the CDR3 reads TGTGCCAGCAGTCTAGCGGGGAGGGACAATACGCAGTATTTT. Protein: CASSLAGRDNTQYF.

The J gene is TRBJ2-7, the V gene TRBV6-2 or TRBV6-3; 8 bases map to TRBD2. V gave up 2 bases and J gave up 2 bases; unmatched junction bases: 8. Germline V lookup: CDR1 MNHEY, CDR2 SVGEGT. The length of the CDR3 is 16 residues. CDR3 sequence: CASSYRSGRVTYEQYF. The CDR3 DNA reads TGTGCCAGCAGTTACAGGAGCGGGAGAGTTACCTACGAGCAGTACTTC.

The rearrangement uses TRBV24-1 and TRBJ2-5; 8 nucleotides agree with TRBD2. Germline lookup yields CDR1 KGHDR and CDR2 SFDVKD. With V trimmed by 4 bases and J by 4 bases, 10 bases remained unmatched. This CDR3 contains 16 residues. CDR3 protein: CATSDPRRSGRETQYF. CDR3 nucleotide sequence: TGTGCCACCAGTGACCCCCGTAGAAGCGGGAGAGAGACCCAGTACTTC.

In this sample, this clonotype turned up a few times. The chain couples TRBV6-6 to TRBJ1-5, with D possibly matching TRBD1 (6 bases). V dropped 2 bases and J dropped 0 bases, with 11 bases sitting between them. Germline lookup yields CDR1 MNHNY and CDR2 SVGAGI (reference sequence). The CDR3 covers 16 residues. CDR3 bases: TGTGCCAGCAGTTACGAGGTGGGACATAGCAATCAGCCCCAGCATTTT. Protein sequence: CASSYEVGHSNQPQHF.

This clonotype was observed a single time. J is TRBJ2-5 and V is TRBV10-3; 12 nucleotides align to TRBD2. The length of the CDR3 is 14 residues. CDR1 ENHRY and CDR2 SYGVKD come from the germline V gene. Trimming at V came to 8 bases and at J to 5 bases, leaving 6 bases not matched to a gene. The CDR3: CAIGPSGRGETQYF. The CDR3 DNA sequence: TGTGCCATCGGGCCTAGCGGGAGGGGTGAGACCCAGTACTTC.

This clonotype was seen a handful of times. The V gene is TRBV11-2, the J gene TRBJ1-1, with D tentatively TRBD1 (5 bases). The CDR3 covers 14 residues. CDR1 and CDR2 from the germline V gene are SGHAT and FQNNGV. V lost 3 bases, J lost 4 bases, and 12 bases lay in between. CDR3: CASSFWSGVTEAFF. The CDR3 DNA reads as TGTGCCAGCAGCTTCTGGTCGGGGGTCACTGAAGCTTTCTTT.

V usage is TRBV28 and J usage is TRBJ1-5; maybe TRBD1 (6 bases). The CDR3 spans 16 residues. V gave up 6 bases and J gave up 1 base, with 16 bases separating them. CDR1 and CDR2 (germline): MDHEN, SYDVKM. The CDR3: CASRTPGAASNQPQHF. The CDR3, as DNA: TGTGCCAGCAGAACCCCGGGGGCTGCGAGCAATCAGCCCCAGCATTTT. The full variable domain, rest sourced from reference TRBV28 and TRBJ1-5, is DVKVTQSSRYLVKRTGEKVFLECVQDMDHENMFWYRQDPGLGLRLIYFSYDVKMKEKGDIPEGYSVSREKKERFSLILESASTNQTSMYLCASRTPGAASNQPQHFGDGTRLSIL.

V usage is TRBV12-3 or TRBV12-4 and J usage is TRBJ1-2; 8 nucleotides line up with TRBD1. The CDR3 has 13 amino acids. V lost 6 bases and J lost 8; bases outside the gene matches: 8. CDR3 amino acids: CASRTTGVGGYTF. CDR3 nucleotides: TGTGCCAGCAGGACGACAGGGGTCGGCGGCTACACCTTC.

J is TRBJ2-4 and V is TRBV20-1; a weak D match, TRBD2 (5 bases). Trimming shortened V by 0 bases and J by 11 bases, and 8 bases separated the two germline ends. Germline V gene data show CDR1 as DFQATT and CDR2 as SNEGSKA (reference sequence). The CDR3 loop spans 11 amino acids. For the CDR3, the DNA is TGCAGTGCTAGAGAAGGACTGGTTCAGTACTTC. Translation: CSAREGLVQYF.

The V and J genes are TRBV12-3 or TRBV12-4 and TRBJ2-5; weak D call: TRBD2 (6 bases). The CDR3 has 12 residues. The V gene lost 10 bases and the J gene lost 3 bases, with 12 bases spanning the gap. CDR3 DNA sequence: TGTGCCACTGGGAGGTCCGAAGAGACCCAGTACTTC. The encoded protein is CATGRSEETQYF.

V gene TRBV6-1 combines with J gene TRBJ2-1, with no clear D. V lost 3 bases, J lost 0 bases, and 9 bases lay in between. From germline, CDR1 is MNHNS and CDR2 SASEGT. CDR3 length: 15 residues. CDR3 DNA sequence: TGTGCCAGCAGTGACACAGCGAGCTCCTACAATGAGCAGTTCTTC. Its protein is CASSDTASSYNEQFF.

The chain combines TRBV3-1 with TRBJ1-2; 7 bases line up with TRBD1. CDR1 is LGHDT and CDR2 is YNNKEL in the germline V gene (reference sequence). This CDR3 has 16 residues. V lost 0 bases, J lost 4 bases, and 8 bases stayed unmatched. CDR3 sequence reads: CASSQDLTGAGYGYTF. CDR3 DNA: TGTGCCAGCAGCCAAGATCTCACAGGGGCGGGCTATGGCTACACCTTC.

This clonotype was observed a few times. This rearrangement joins TRBV5-1 to TRBJ2-7; no definite D call. Germline assignment: CDR1 SGHRS and CDR2 YFSETQ. This CDR3 has 12 amino acids. With 7 bases removed from V and 7 bases from J, the gap between germline ends came to 15 bases. In nucleotides, the CDR3 is TGCGCCAGCCGACGGCCCGGTGGTGAGCAGTACTTC. Amino acids: CASRRPGGEQYF.

The chain uses TRBV5-1 and TRBJ2-3; D possibly corresponds to TRBD1 (6 bases). Germline V lookup: CDR1 SGHRS, CDR2 YFSETQ. Between the trimmed V and J ends, which lost 0 bases and 2 bases, there was a span of 16 bases. The CDR3 consists of 17 residues. The CDR3 protein is CASSLGGPATPTDTQYF. In DNA, the CDR3 is TGCGCCAGCAGCTTGGGGGGGCCAGCTACTCCCACAGATACGCAGTATTTT.

Points on this clonotype: One end of the junction does not line up with germline, which may come from a read error. The rearrangement links TRBV25-1 to TRBJ1-2; weak D call: TRBD1 (6 bases). Per germline, CDR1 MGHDK and CDR2 SYGVNS. The CDR3 covers 14 residues. The CDR3 region is CASSELGAEYDYTF. CDR3 coding DNA: TGTGCCAGCAGTGAATTGGGGGCGGAGTATGACTACACCTTC.

This clonotype appeared a few times. This rearrangement joins TRBV28 to TRBJ2-7; D might be TRBD1 or TRBD2, each matching 5 bases. V was pared by 3 bases and J by 7 bases, with 16 bases between. The CDR3 sequence is 14 residues long. Germline-derived CDR1 and CDR2 are MDHEN and SYDVKM. CDR3 in DNA: TGTGCCAGCAGTTTTGGGGGTCTGAGGATAGAGCAGTACTTC. Its translation is CASSFGGLRIEQYF.

The V gene is TRBV7-9, the J gene TRBJ2-7, with unresolved D. The V gene's germline CDR1 is SEHNR and CDR2 FQNEAQ (reference sequence). The CDR3 has 15 residues. The ends were cut back, 5 bases at V and 0 bases at J, with 14 bases in the middle. Here the CDR3 DNA reads TGTGCCAGCAGCACACCCCCGGGTTCCTCCTACGAGCAGTACTTC. It codes for CASSTPPGSSYEQYF.

A few counts support this clonotype. This chain connects TRBV6-1 to TRBJ2-1; TRBD2 aligns across 7 bases. Germline CDR1 and CDR2: MNHNS and SASEGT. V shed 2 bases, J shed 6 bases, and the junction held 10 bases outside the gene matches. CDR3 size: 16 residues. CDR3 coding DNA: TGTGCCAGCAGTGAAAGGATCGGGGGGTACAGCAATGAGCAGTTCTTC. This gives the protein CASSERIGGYSNEQFF.

V gene TRBV29-1 combines with J gene TRBJ1-1; D gene ambiguous. The CDR3 runs to 13 residues. V was pared by 7 bases and J by 0 bases, with 12 bases between. From germline, CDR1 is SQVTM and CDR2 ANQGSEA. The DNA for the CDR3 is TGCAGCGCTCTACCTGTCCTGAACACTGAAGCTTTCTTT. Its protein product is CSALPVLNTEAFF.

This clonotype was detected many times. The V gene is TRBV20-1, the J gene TRBJ2-3; D is undetermined. Germline assignment: CDR1 DFQATT and CDR2 SNEGSKA (reference sequence). The V gene lost 1 base and the J gene lost 0 bases, with 8 bases spanning the gap. This CDR3 spans 14 amino acids. CDR3 in DNA: TGCAGTGCTAGAGCGGGCGCTAGCACAGATACGCAGTATTTT. Protein: CSARAGASTDTQYF.

The chain recombines TRBV9 with TRBJ2-7; 7 bases match TRBD2. This CDR3 comprises 16 residues. CDR1 and CDR2 from the germline V gene are SGDLS and YYNGEE. J gave up 3 bases and V 0 bases, and 9 bases lay outside the gene matches. The DNA of the CDR3 is TGTGCCAGCAGCGTAGCTCTGCTAGCGGCCATCTACGAGCAGTACTTC. Its protein product is CASSVALLAAIYEQYF.

Details on this clonotype: One end of the junction is discordant with germline, which a read error may explain. J is TRBJ2-1 and V is TRBV12-3 or TRBV12-4; D ambiguous. This CDR3 has 12 amino acids. CDR3 in amino acids: CASRSVSPGPVF. CDR3 DNA sequence: TGTGCCAGCAGATCGGTCTCACCCGGTCCAGTCTTC.

This clonotype was picked up a small number of times. This chain joins TRBV20-1 and TRBJ2-7, with D tentatively TRBD1 or TRBD2 (6 bases each). CDR3 length equals 15 residues. The V end lost 3 bases, the J end lost 2 bases, and 17 bases lay between the germline ends. Germline CDR1 is DFQATT and CDR2 is SNEGSKA (reference sequence). For the CDR3, the DNA is TGCAGTGCTAGTTTCTTCCCCGGGGGCCCCTACGAGCAGTACTTC. Encoded protein: CSASFFPGGPYEQYF.

In nucleotides, the CDR3 is TGTGCCAGCATGAAGACAGCCACCAAAAACATTCAGTACTTC. As protein: CASMKTATKNIQYF. This chain joins TRBV6-2 or TRBV6-3 and TRBJ2-4; TRBD1 is a possible D gene (5 bases). Trimming left V 7 bases short and J 2 bases short, with 12 bases between. The CDR3 extends over 14 amino acids. Germline-derived CDR1 and CDR2 are MNHEY and SVGEGT.

The chain links TRBV13 to TRBJ2-7; 9 bases are shared with TRBD1. Germline values: CDR1 PRHDT, CDR2 FYEKMQ (reference sequence). V lost 5 bases, J lost 7 bases, and 9 bases stayed unmatched. This CDR3 has 14 residues. For the CDR3, the DNA is TGTGCCAGCAGCAAACGGGACAGGGTCGGGGAGCAGTACTTC. It codes for CASSKRDRVGEQYF.